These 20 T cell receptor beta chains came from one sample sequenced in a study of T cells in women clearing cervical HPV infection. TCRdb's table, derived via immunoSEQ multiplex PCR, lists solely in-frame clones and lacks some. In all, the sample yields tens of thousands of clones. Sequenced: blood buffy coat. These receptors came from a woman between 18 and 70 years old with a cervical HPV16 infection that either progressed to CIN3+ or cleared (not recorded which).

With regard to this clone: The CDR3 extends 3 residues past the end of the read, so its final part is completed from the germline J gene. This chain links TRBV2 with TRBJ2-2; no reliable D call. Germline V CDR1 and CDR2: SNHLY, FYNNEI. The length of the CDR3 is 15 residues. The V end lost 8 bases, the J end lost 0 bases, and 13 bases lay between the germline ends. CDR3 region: CASQATISNTGELFF. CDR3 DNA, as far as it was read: TGTGCCAGCCAAGCGACCATCTCGAACACCGGGGAG.

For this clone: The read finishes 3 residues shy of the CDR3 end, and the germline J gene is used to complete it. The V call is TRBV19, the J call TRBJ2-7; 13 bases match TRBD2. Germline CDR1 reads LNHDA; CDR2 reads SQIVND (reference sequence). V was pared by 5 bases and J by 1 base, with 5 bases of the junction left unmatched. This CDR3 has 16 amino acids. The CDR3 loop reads CASSFKLAGGSYEQYF. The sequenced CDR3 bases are TGTGCCAGTAGTTTTAAACTAGCGGGAGGGTCCTACGAG.

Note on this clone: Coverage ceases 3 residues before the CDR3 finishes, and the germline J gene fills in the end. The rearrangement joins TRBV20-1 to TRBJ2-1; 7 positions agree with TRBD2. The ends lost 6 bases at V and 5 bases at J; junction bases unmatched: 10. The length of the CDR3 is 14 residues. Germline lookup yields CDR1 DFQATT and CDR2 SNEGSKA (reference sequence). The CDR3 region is CSALGLVGNNEQFF. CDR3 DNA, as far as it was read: TGCAGTGCCCTTGGACTAGTTGGTAACAATGAG.

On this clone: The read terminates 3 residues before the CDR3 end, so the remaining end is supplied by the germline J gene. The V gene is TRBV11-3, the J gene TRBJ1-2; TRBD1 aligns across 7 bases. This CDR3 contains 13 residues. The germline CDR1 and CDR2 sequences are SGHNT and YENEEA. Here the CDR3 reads CASSLGQGYGYTF. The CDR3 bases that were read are TGTGCCAGCAGCTTAGGACAGGGTTACGGC.

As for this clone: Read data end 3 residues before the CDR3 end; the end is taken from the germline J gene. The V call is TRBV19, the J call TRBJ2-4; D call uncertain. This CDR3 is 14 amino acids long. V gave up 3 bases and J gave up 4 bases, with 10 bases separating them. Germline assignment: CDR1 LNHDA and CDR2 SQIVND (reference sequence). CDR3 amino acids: CASSIQELKNIQYF. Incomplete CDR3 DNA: TGTGCCAGTAGTATCCAGGAGTTAAAAAACATT.

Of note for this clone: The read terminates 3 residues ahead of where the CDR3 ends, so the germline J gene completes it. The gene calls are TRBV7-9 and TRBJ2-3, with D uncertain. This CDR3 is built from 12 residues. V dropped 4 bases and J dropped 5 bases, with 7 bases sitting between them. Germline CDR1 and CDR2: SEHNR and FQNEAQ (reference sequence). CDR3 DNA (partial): TGTGCCAGCAGCTCTAGTCGAGATACG. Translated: CASSSSRDT. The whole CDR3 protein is CASSSSRDTQYF. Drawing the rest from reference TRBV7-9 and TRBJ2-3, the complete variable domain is DTGVSQNPRHKITKRGQNVTFRCDPISEHNRLYWYRQTLGQGPEFLTYFQNEAQLEKSRLLSDRFSAERPKGSFSTLEIQRTEQGDSAMYLCASSSSRDTQYFGPGTRLTVL.

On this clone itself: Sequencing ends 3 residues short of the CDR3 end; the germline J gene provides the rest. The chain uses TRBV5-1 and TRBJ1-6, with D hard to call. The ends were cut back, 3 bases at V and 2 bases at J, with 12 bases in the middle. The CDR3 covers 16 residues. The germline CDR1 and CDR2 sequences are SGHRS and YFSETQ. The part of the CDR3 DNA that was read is TGCGCCAGCAGCTCCTCGGGTGGTACCTATAATTCACCC. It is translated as CASSSSGGTYNSP. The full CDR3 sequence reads CASSSSGGTYNSPLHF. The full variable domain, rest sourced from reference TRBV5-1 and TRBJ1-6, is KAGVTQTPRYLIKTRGQQVTLSCSPISGHRSVSWYQQTPGQGLQFLFEYFSETQRNKGNFPGRFSGRQFSNSRSEMNVSTLELGDSALYLCASSSSGGTYNSPLHFGNGTRLTVT.

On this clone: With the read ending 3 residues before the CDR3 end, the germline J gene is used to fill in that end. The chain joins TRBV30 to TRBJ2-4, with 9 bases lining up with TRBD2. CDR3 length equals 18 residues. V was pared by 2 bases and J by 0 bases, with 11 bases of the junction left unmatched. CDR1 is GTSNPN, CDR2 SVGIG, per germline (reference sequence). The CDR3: CAWSLAGITKRAKNIQYF. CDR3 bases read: TGTGCCTGGAGTCTAGCGGGAATAACCAAAAGAGCCAAAAACATT.

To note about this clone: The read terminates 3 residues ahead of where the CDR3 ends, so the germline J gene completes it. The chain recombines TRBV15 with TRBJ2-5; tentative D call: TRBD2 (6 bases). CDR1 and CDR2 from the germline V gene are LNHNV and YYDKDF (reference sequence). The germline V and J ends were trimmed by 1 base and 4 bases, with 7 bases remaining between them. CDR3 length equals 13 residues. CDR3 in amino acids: CATSRVGGETQYF. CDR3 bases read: TGTGCCACCAGCAGAGTGGGGGGAGAGACC.

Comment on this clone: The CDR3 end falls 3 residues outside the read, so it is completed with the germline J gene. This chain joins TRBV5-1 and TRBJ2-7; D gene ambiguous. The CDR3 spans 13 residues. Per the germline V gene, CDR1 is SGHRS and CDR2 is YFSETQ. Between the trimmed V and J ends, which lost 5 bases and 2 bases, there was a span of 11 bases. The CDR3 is CASSSEEAYEQYF. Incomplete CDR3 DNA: TGCGCCAGCAGTTCTGAAGAGGCCTACGAG.

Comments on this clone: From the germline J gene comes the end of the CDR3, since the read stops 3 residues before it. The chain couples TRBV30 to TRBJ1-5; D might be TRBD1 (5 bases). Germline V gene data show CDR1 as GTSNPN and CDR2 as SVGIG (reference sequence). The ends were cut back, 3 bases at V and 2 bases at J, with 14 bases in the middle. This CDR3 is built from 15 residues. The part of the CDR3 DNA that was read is TGTGCCTGGAGCTCGAGGGGTTCGGGCAATCAGCCC. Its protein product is CAWSSRGSGNQP. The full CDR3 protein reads CAWSSRGSGNQPQHF.

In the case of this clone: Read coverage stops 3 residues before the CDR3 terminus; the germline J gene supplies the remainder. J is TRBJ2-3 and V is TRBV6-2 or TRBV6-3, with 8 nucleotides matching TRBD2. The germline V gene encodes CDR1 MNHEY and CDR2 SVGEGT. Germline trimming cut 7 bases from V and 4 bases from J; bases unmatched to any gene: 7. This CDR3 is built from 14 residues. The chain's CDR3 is CASKMTSDPDTQYF. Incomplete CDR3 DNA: TGTGCCAGCAAAATGACTAGCGATCCAGATACG.

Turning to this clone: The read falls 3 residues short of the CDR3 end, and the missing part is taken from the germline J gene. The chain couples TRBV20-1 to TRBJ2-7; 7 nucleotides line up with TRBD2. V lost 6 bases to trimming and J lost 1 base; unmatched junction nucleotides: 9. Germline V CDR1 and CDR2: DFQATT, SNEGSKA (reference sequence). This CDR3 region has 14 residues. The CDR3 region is CSARKFGGSYEQYF. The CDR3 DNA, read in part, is TGCAGTGCCAGAAAATTCGGGGGGTCCTACGAG.

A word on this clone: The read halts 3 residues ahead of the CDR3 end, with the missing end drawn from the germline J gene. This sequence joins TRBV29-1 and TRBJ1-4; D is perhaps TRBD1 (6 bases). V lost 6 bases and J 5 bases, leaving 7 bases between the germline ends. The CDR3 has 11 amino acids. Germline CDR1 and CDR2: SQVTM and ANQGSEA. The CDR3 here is CSVGQNEKLFF. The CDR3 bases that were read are TGCAGCGTGGGACAAAATGAAAAA.

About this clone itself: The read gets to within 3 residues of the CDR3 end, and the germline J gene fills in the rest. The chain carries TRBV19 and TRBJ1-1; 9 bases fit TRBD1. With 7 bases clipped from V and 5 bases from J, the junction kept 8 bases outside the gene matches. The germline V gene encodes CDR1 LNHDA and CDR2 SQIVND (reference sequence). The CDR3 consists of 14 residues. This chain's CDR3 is CASTTRQGGTEAFF. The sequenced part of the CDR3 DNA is TGTGCCAGTACCACACGACAGGGGGGGACTGAA. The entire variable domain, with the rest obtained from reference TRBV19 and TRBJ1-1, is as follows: DGGITQSPKYLFRKEGQNVTLSCEQNLNHDAMYWYRQDPGQGLRLIYYSQIVNDFQKGDIAEGYSVSREKKESFPLTVTSAQKNPTAFYLCASTTRQGGTEAFFGQGTRLTVV.

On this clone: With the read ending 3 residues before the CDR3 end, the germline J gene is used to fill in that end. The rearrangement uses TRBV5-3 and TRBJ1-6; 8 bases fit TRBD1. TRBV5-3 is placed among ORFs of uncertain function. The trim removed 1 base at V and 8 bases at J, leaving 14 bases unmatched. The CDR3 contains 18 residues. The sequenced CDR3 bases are TGTGCCAGAAGCTTGCGACAGGGGCCCAGTCCTATGGATTCACCC. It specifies CARSLRQGPSPMDSP. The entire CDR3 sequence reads CARSLRQGPSPMDSPLHF.

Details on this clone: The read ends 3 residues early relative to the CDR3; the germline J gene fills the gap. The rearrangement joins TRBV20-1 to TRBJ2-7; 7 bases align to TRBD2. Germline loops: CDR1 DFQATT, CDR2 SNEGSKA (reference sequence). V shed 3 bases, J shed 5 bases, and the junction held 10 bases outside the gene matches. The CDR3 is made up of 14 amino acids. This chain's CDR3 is CSASSGLEYDEQYF. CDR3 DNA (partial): TGCAGTGCTAGCTCCGGACTAGAATATGACGAG.

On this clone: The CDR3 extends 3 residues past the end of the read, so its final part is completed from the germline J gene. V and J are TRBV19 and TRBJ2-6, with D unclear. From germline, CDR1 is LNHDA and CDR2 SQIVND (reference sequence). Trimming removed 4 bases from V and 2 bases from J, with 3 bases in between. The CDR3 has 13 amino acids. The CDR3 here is CASSTTGANVLTF. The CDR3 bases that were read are TGTGCCAGTAGTACAACTGGGGCCAACGTC.

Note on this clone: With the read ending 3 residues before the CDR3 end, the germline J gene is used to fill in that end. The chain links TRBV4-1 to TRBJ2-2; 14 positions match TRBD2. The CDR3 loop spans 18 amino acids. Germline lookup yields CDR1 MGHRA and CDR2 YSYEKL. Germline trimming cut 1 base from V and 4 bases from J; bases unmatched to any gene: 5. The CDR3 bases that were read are TGCGCCAGCAGCCAAGCGACTAGCGGGGGGGCTGTCACCGGGGAG. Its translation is CASSQATSGGAVTGE. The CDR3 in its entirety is CASSQATSGGAVTGELFF.

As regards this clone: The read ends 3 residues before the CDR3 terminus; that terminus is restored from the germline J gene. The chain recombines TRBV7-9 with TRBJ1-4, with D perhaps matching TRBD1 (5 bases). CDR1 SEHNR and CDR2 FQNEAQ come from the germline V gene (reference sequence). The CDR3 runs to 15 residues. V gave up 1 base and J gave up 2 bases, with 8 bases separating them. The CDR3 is CASSLDGGTNEKLFF. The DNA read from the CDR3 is TGTGCCAGCAGCTTAGATGGGGGGACTAATGAAAAA.